The clone carrying this T cell receptor beta chain was counted at least ten times. This specimen comes from a study of identical twins. TCRdb itself ran the 5' RACE reads through MiXCR, one entry per CDR3 protein. The sample shows some 760,000 distinct CDR3 sequences, over 15% of them seen only once. The V and J ends lost 5 bases and 4 bases, in that order; junction bases with no gene match: 4. This CDR3 comprises 13 residues. These records were also assigned to another study, of T cells expressing NK-cell markers.

The receptor's source is a woman in her late teens or twenties in good health. Material: PBMCs. V and J are TRBV12-3 or TRBV12-4 and TRBJ1-1, with TRBD1 matching 7 bases. The CDR3 DNA sequence: TGTGCCAGCAGTCGGCAGGGGGGCACTGAAGCTTTCTTT. This codes for CASSRQGGTEAFF.